This TCR beta chain derives from a study of cytomegalovirus exposure and HLA in healthy donors. Study background: Prior work identified 117 million unique TCR beta sequences in 150 million to 200 million T cells. General study points: Cytomegalovirus association was assigned to about 150 TCR beta chains. The authors later found HLA-associated TCR beta chains more clonally expanded than equally common others.

CDR1 and CDR2 (germline): MNHEY, SVGAGI. This CDR3 spans 11 amino acids. It was with 60 Vbeta and 13 Jbeta primers that the PCR ran. The table came from immunoSEQ multiplex PCR; TCRdb's copy has only in-frame clones and leaves some out. Of under 200,000 clones in the sample, around 82% were seen once. With regard to this clone: Antigen: not known.

The chain combines TRBV6-5 with TRBJ2-1, with 7 bases lining up with TRBD2. The source material was PBMCs. This receptor was identified in a boy between 2 and 15 years old in good health and CMV-seronegative. CDR3 residues: CASGRWNEQFF. Written as DNA, the CDR3 is TGTGCATCCGGGAGGTGGAATGAGCAGTTCTTC.